The 5 T cell receptor beta chains presented below share a single source sample, sequenced in a study of CD8 T cells in Susac syndrome. The authors reverse transcribed about 0.45 to 1 ug RNA with random hexamers. TCRdb ran MiXCR on the immunoSEQ multiplex PCR reads and lists one entry per CDR3 protein. The sample has 67,000 or so distinct CDR3 sequences, 93% seen once. What was sequenced was CD4+ T cells from PBMCs. These receptor sequences come from a human donor with Susac syndrome.

The gene calls are TRBV7-2 and TRBJ2-7; 7 positions match TRBD2. V trimming: 3 bases; J trimming: 0 bases; junction bases outside the gene matches: 2. This CDR3 is 14 amino acids long. The germline V gene encodes CDR1 SGHTA and CDR2 FQGNSA. In DNA, the CDR3 is TGTGCCAGCAGCTTGAGCGGGGACTCCTACGAGCAGTACTTC. Encoded protein: CASSLSGDSYEQYF.

V and J are TRBV7-9 and TRBJ1-5; weak D call: TRBD1 (5 bases). Germline-derived CDR1 and CDR2 are SEHNR and FQNEAQ (reference sequence). The CDR3 sequence is 14 residues long. The germline V and J ends were trimmed by 5 bases and 7 bases, with 15 bases remaining between them. CDR3 coding DNA: TGTGCCAGCAGCCCGACCAGGGAGGGACAGCCCCAGCATTTT. Translation: CASSPTREGQPQHF.

This chain connects TRBV5-1 to TRBJ1-2, with D unresolved. Trimming stripped 1 base from V and 2 bases from J, with 12 bases between. Germline CDR1 reads SGHRS; CDR2 reads YFSETQ. The CDR3 is 15 amino acids. The CDR3 loop is CASSLQPSANYGYTF. The CDR3 bases are TGCGCCAGCAGCTTGCAGCCGTCAGCCAACTATGGCTACACCTTC. The whole variable domain, remainder taken from reference TRBV5-1 and TRBJ1-2, is KAGVTQTPRYLIKTRGQQVTLSCSPISGHRSVSWYQQTPGQGLQFLFEYFSETQRNKGNFPGRFSGRQFSNSRSEMNVSTLELGDSALYLCASSLQPSANYGYTFGSGTRLTVV.

CDR3 amino acids: CASRPGTDQETQYF. The CDR3 DNA reads as TGTGCCAGCAGGCCCGGGACAGACCAAGAGACCCAGTACTTC. The chain is built from TRBV12-3 or TRBV12-4 and TRBJ2-5, with 7 bases matching TRBD1. With V trimmed by 6 bases and J by 0 bases, 4 bases remained unmatched. This CDR3 is built from 14 residues.

This chain joins TRBV30 and TRBJ1-1, with unresolved D. Trimming left V 2 bases short and J 0 bases short, with 16 bases between. The CDR3 consists of 16 residues. Per the germline V gene, CDR1 is GTSNPN and CDR2 is SVGIG (reference sequence). The CDR3 sequence is CAWSPRPLVMNTEAFF. The CDR3 region has the DNA TGTGCCTGGAGTCCCAGGCCTTTGGTCATGAACACTGAAGCTTTCTTT.